Listed here are 9 T cell receptor beta chains from one sample, sequenced in a study of blood T cell repertoires in COVID-19. Libraries were prepared by immunoSEQ multiplex PCR; TCRdb keeps only in-frame clonotypes and omits some of them. The data hold 110,000 to 150,000 clones, with about 91% observed a single time. The sequencing input was peripheral blood. These TCRs come from a woman aged 60-70 years with acute or convalescent COVID-19.

This clone was picked up a small number of times. This chain joins TRBV6-6 and TRBJ1-6; TRBD1 matches 9 bases. Germline V gene sequence: CDR1 MNHNY, CDR2 SVGAGI (reference sequence). CDR3 length equals 14 residues. V trimming: 7 bases; J trimming: 7 bases; junction bases outside the gene matches: 5. The CDR3 DNA is TGTGCCAGCATCGCCGGGACAGGGAATTCACCCCTCCACTTT. It is translated as CASIAGTGNSPLHF.

As DNA, the CDR3 is TGTGCCAGCAGACCTAAAGGGGTGTGGGGCTACACCTTC. Translated: CASRPKGVWGYTF. This chain uses TRBV28 with TRBJ1-2, with D possibly being TRBD1 (5 bases). Germline values: CDR1 MDHEN, CDR2 SYDVKM. CDR3 size: 13 residues. V was shortened by 6 bases and J by 8 bases, with 16 bases between the two germline ends.

This chain joins TRBV4-2 and TRBJ1-3; unclear D gene. Trimming cost V 0 bases and J 4 bases, with 7 bases left between them. CDR3 length: 14 residues. Looked up from germline, CDR1 is LGHNA and CDR2 is YNFKEQ. CDR3 nucleotide sequence: TGTGCCAGCAGCCAAGACCGGTTGGGAAACACCATATATTTT. This codes for CASSQDRLGNTIYF.

CDR3 region: CASSRQGAISGNTIYF. Here the CDR3 DNA reads TGTGCCAGCAGCCGACAGGGGGCGATCTCTGGAAACACCATATATTTT. This rearrangement joins TRBV28 to TRBJ1-3; 10 nucleotides agree with TRBD1. CDR1 is MDHEN and CDR2 is SYDVKM in the germline V gene. The CDR3 extends over 16 amino acids. V was pared by 6 bases and J by 0 bases, with 5 bases of the junction left unmatched.

The chain employs TRBV7-9 and TRBJ2-3; 9 positions agree with TRBD2. The CDR3 is made up of 16 amino acids. Looked up from germline, CDR1 is SEHNR and CDR2 is FQNEAQ (reference sequence). V shed 2 bases, J shed 4 bases, and the junction held 7 bases outside the gene matches. For the CDR3, the DNA is TGTGCCAGCAGCTTAAGGGCTAGCGGGGTCTCAGATACGCAGTATTTT. Encoded protein: CASSLRASGVSDTQYF.

V is TRBV30 and J is TRBJ1-1; the D is unclear. V dropped 2 bases and J dropped 1 base, with 8 bases sitting between them. Germline V gene sequence: CDR1 GTSNPN, CDR2 SVGIG (reference sequence). The CDR3 runs 13 residues. Written as DNA, the CDR3 is TGTGCCTGGAGTTCGGAGGGGAACACTGAAGCTTTCTTT. This sequence encodes CAWSSEGNTEAFF.

This clone was seen a handful of times. The gene calls are TRBV6-5 and TRBJ1-3, with D maybe TRBD1 (5 bases). This CDR3 has 16 residues. The V end was cut by 0 bases, the J end by 0 bases, with 9 bases between. Germline CDR1 MNHEY, CDR2 SVGAGI. DNA for the CDR3: TGTGCCAGCAGTTACTCGGAGGGGCCCTCTGGAAACACCATATATTTT. This translates into CASSYSEGPSGNTIYF.

The chain combines TRBV27 with TRBJ2-7; weak D call: TRBD2 (6 bases). This CDR3 region has 14 residues. V was cut by 3 bases and J by 6 bases, with 15 bases left in between. Germline V gene sequence: CDR1 MNHEY, CDR2 SMNVEV (reference sequence). Written as DNA, the CDR3 is TGTGCCAGCAGTTTCACCTCGACTAGTGGCGAGCAGTACTTC. This gives the protein CASSFTSTSGEQYF.

The gene calls are TRBV11-1 and TRBJ2-2; D is possibly TRBD2 (5 bases). Germline values: CDR1 SGHAT, CDR2 FQDESV (reference sequence). CDR3 length: 16 residues. Deletions cut 5 bases from V and 6 bases from J, with 19 bases between. CDR3 coding DNA: TGTGCCAGCAGCCCCCAATCCACTCCGGGGTCCGGGGAGCTGTTTTTT. It is translated as CASSPQSTPGSGELFF.